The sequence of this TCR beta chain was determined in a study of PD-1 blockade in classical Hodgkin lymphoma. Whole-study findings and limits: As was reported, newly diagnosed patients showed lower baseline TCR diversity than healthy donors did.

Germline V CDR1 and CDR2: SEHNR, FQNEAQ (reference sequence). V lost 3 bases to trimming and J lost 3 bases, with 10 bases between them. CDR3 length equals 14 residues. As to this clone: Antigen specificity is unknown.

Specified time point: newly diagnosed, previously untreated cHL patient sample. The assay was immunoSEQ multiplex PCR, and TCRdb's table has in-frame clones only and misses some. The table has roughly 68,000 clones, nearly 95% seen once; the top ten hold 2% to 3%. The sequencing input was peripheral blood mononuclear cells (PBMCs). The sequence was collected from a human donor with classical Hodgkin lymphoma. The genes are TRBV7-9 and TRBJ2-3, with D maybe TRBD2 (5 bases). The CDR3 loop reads CASSLTTRTDTQYF. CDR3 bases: TGTGCCAGCAGCTTGACTACGAGGACAGATACGCAGTATTTT.